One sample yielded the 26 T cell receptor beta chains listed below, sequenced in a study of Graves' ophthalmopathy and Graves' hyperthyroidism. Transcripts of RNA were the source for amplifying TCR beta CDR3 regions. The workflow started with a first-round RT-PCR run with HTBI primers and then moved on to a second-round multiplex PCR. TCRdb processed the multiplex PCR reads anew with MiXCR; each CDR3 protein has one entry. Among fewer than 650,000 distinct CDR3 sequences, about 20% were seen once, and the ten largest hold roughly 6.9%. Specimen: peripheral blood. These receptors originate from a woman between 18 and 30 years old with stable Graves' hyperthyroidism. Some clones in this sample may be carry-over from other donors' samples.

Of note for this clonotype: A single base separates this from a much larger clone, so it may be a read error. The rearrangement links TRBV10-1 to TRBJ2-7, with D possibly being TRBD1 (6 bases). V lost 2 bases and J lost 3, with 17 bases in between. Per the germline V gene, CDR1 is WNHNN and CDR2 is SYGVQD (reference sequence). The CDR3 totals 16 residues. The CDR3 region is CASSEPNRVRSYEQYF. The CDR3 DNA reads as TGCGCCAGCAGTGAGCCCAACAGGGTAAGGAGCTACGAGCAGTACTTC.

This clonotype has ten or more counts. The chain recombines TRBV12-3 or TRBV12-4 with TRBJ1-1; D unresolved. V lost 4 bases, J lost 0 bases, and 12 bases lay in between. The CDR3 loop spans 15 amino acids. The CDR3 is CASSSPSDLNTEAFF. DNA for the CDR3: TGTGCCAGCAGTTCTCCGTCTGACTTGAACACTGAAGCTTTCTTT.

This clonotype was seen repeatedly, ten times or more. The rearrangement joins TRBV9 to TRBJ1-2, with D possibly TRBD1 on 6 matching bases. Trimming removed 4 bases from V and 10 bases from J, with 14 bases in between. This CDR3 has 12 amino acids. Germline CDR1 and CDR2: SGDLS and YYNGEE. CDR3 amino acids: CASSRDSGAYTF. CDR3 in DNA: TGTGCCAGCAGCAGGGACTCAGGGGCCTACACCTTC.

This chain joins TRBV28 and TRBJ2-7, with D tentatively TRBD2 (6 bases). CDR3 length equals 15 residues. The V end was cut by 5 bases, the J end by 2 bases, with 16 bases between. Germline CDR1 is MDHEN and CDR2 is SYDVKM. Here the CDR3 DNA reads TGTGCCAGCAGTAGCTGGGACTCGAGCACCTACGAGCAGTACTTC. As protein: CASSSWDSSTYEQYF.

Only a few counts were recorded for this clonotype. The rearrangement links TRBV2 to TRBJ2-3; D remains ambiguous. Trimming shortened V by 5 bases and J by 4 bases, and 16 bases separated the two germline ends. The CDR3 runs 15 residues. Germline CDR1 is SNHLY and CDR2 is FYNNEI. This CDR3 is CASSNYPRVADTQYF. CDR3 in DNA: TGTGCCAGCAGTAATTACCCCAGAGTAGCAGATACGCAGTATTTT.

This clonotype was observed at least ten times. The CDR3 spells CSARVRASNQPQHF. In DNA form, the CDR3 reads TGCAGTGCTAGAGTCAGGGCAAGCAATCAGCCCCAGCATTTT. This chain connects TRBV20-1 to TRBJ1-5, with D maybe TRBD1 (5 bases). Germline assignment: CDR1 DFQATT and CDR2 SNEGSKA (reference sequence). This CDR3 is built from 14 residues. The V end was cut by 1 base, the J end by 1 base, with 8 bases between.

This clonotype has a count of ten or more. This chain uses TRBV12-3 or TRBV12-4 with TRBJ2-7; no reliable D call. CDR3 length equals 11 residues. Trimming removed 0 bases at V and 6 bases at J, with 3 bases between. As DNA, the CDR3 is TGTGCCAGCAGTTTAGCGTTCGAGCAGTACTTC. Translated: CASSLAFEQYF.

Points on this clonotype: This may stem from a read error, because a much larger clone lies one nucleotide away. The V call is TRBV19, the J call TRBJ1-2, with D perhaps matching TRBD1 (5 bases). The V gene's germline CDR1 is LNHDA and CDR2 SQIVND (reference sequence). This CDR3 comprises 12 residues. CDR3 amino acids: CTSSGTANGYTF. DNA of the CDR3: TGTACCAGTTCCGGGACGGCTAACGGCTACACCTTC.

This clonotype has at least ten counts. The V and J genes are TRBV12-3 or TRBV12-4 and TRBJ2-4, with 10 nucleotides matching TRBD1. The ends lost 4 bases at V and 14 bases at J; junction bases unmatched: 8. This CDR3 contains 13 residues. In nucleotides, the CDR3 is TGTGCCAGCAGTTCGCCGGGACAGGGGCCCGAGTACTTC. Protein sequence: CASSSPGQGPEYF.

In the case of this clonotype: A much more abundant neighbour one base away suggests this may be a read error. CDR3 nucleotides: TGTGCCAGCAGCTTGCGCCCTAGCGGGGCGGAGACCCAGCACTTC. As protein: CASSLRPSGAETQHF. This sequence joins TRBV5-5 and TRBJ2-5; 9 nucleotides align to TRBD2. The CDR3 totals 15 residues. Germline assignment: CDR1 SGHKS and CDR2 YYEKEE (reference sequence).

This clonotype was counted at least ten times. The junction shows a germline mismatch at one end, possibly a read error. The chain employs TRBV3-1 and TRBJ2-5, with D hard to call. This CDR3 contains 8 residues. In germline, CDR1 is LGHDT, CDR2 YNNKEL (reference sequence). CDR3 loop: CASSQESF. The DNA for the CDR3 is TGTGCCAGCAGCCAAGAGTCCTTC.

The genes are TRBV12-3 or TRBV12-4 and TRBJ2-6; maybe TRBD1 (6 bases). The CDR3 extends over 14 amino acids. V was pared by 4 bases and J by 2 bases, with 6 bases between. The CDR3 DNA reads TGTGCCAGCAGTTACAGGGCTGGGGCCAACGTCCTGACTTTC. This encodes CASSYRAGANVLTF.

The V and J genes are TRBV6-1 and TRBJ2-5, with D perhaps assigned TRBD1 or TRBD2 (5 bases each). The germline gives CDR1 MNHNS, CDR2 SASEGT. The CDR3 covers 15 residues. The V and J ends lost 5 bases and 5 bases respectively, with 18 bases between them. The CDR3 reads CASSPMTQGRETQYF. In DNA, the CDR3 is TGTGCCAGCAGTCCCATGACTCAGGGACGGGAGACCCAGTACTTC.

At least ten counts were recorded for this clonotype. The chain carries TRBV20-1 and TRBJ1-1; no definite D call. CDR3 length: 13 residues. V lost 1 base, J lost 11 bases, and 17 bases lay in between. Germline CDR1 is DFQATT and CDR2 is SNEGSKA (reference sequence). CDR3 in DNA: TGCAGTGCTAGAGCTCTGGGGTCCATGAAGGCTTTCTTT. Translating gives CSARALGSMKAFF.

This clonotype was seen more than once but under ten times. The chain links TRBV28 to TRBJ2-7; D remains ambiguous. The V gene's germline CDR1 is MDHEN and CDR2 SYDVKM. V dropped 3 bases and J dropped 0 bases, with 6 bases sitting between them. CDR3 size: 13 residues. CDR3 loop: CASSFAVSYEQYF. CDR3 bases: TGTGCCAGCAGTTTTGCGGTCTCCTACGAGCAGTACTTC.

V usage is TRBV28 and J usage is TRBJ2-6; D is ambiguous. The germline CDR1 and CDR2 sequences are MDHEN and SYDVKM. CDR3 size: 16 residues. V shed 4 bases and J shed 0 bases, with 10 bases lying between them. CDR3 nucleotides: TGTGCCAGCAGTTCACACGTCCCCTCTGGGGCCAACGTCCTGACTTTC. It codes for CASSSHVPSGANVLTF.

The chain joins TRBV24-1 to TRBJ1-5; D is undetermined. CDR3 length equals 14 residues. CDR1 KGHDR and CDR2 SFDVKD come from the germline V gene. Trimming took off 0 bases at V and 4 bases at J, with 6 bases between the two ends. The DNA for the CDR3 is TGTGCCACCAGTGATTTGGACGAGAATCAGCCCCAGCATTTT. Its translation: CATSDLDENQPQHF.

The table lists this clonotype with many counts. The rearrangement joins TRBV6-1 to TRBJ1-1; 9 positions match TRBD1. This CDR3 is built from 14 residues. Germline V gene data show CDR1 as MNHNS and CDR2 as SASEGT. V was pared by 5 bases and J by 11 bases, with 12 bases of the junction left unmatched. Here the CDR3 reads CASSRDRERLGAFF. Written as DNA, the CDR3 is TGTGCCAGCAGTCGGGACAGGGAAAGGCTTGGCGCTTTCTTT.

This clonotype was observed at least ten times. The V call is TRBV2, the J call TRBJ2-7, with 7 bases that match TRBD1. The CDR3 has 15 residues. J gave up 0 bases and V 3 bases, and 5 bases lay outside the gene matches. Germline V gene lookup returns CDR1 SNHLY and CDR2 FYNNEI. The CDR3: CASSDVTGASYEQYF. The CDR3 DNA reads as TGTGCCAGCAGTGACGTCACAGGGGCCTCCTACGAGCAGTACTTC.

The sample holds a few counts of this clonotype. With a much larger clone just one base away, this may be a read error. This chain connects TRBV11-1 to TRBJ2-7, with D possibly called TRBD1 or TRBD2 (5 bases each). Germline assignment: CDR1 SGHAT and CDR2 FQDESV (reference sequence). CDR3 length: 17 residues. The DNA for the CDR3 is TGTGCCAGCAGCTTAGCGCGTTTATGGGGGAGAAGCTACGAGCTGTACTTC. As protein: CASSLARLWGRSYELYF.

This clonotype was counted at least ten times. The CDR3 sequence: CSARDVRGAYAYSNQPQHF. The CDR3 DNA is TGCAGTGCTAGAGATGTTCGGGGGGCCTATGCCTATAGCAATCAGCCCCAGCATTTT. This chain connects TRBV20-1 to TRBJ1-5, with D perhaps matching TRBD1 (6 bases). Per germline, CDR1 DFQATT and CDR2 SNEGSKA (reference sequence). V was pared by 0 bases and J by 0 bases, with 21 bases between. The CDR3 is made up of 19 amino acids.

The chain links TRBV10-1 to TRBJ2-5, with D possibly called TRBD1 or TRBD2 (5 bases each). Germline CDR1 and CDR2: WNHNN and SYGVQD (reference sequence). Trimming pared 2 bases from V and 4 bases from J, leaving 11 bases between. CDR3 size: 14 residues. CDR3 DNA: TGCGCCAGCAGTGAGGGGGGACCCACAGAGACCCAGTACTTC. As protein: CASSEGGPTETQYF.

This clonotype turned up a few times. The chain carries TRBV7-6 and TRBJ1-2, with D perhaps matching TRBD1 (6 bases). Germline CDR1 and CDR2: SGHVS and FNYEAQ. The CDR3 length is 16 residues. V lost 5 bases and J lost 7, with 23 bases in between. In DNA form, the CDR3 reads TGTGCCAGCAGCCGGAACCATTACAGGGTGTTCGGTGGCTACACCTTC. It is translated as CASSRNHYRVFGGYTF.

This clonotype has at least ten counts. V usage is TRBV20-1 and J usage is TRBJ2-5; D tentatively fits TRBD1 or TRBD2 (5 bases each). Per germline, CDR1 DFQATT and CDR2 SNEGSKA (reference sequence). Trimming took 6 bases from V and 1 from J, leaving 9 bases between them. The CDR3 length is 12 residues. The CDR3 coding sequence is TGCAGTGCCAGGGACCCCCAAGAGACCCAGTACTTC. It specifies CSARDPQETQYF.

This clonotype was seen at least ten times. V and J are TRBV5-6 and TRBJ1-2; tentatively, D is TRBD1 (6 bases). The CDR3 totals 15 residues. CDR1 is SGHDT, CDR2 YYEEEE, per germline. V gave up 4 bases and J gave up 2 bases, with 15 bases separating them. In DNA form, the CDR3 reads TGTGCCAGCAGCCATGGGGGGGGCAGGAACTATGGCTACACCTTC. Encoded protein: CASSHGGGRNYGYTF.

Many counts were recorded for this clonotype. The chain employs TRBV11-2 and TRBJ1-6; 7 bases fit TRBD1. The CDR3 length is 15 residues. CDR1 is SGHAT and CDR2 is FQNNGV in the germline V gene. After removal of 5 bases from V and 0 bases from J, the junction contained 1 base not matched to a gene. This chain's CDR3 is CASSPGGSYNSPLHF. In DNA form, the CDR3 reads TGTGCCAGCAGCCCAGGGGGCTCCTATAATTCACCCCTCCACTTT.